This TCR beta chain was profiled in a study of blood T cell repertoires in COVID-19. About the study: Acute and convalescent COVID-19 samples came from the United States, Italy and Spain. The analysed material was cDNA or gDNA that came from T cells, B-cell-depleted T cells, or PBMCs.

Trimming removed 1 base from V and 4 bases from J; junction bases left unmatched: 5. The CDR3 length is 16 residues. Germline CDR1 is SGHVS and CDR2 is FQNEAQ. This table comes from immunoSEQ multiplex PCR, and its TCRdb copy is limited to in-frame clones, with some not included. Of about 260,000 clones listed, over 75% are singletons. V and J are TRBV7-8 and TRBJ2-3; 10 nucleotides align to TRBD1. The source material was peripheral blood. The sequence was obtained from a human donor in a cohort sampled during active COVID-19. The CDR3 region has the DNA TGTGCCAGCAGCTTAGACGTGGACAGGGGGGCAGATACGCAGTATTTT. Its protein product is CASSLDVDRGADTQYF.